This TCR beta chain stems from a study of blood T cell repertoires in COVID-19. Original processing notes: Amplification of reference gene primers was used by the study to estimate nucleated cell counts. This table comes from immunoSEQ multiplex PCR, and its TCRdb copy is limited to in-frame clones, with some not included. That table is the source of V, J and clone size, and D and trimming were worked out from the DNA. This table holds 140,000 to 150,000 clones, 80% to 90% found once. Per the germline V gene, CDR1 is LGHDT and CDR2 is YNNKEL (reference sequence). The V segment lost 0 bases and the J segment 7 bases; nucleotides outside the gene matches: 4. This CDR3 has 16 amino acids.

Sequences were obtained from peripheral blood. This clonotype was sampled from a woman aged 45 to 65 with acute or convalescent COVID-19. This rearrangement joins TRBV3-1 (or the pseudogene TRBV3-2) to TRBJ2-1; 12 positions agree with TRBD2. The CDR3: CASSQERLAGGNEQFF. The CDR3, as DNA: TGTGCCAGCAGCCAAGAACGGCTAGCGGGGGGGAATGAGCAGTTCTTC.